The 5 T cell receptor beta chains listed next were all sequenced from one sample in a study of vaccination effects on CD4 cells after COVID-19. For these TCRs, the target antigens are not known. Once cultured for 10 to 11 days, the cells underwent separation to obtain CD4+ T cells. Either the mRNA-1273 or the BNT162b2 vaccine was given to participants as two doses. This table comes from immunoSEQ multiplex PCR, and its TCRdb copy is limited to in-frame clones, with some not included. Of about 45,000 clones in the sample, 55% to 85% are singletons; the top ten hold 9.5% to 10%. The specimen was CD4+ T cells from PBMCs cultured without peptide, collected after COVID-19 vaccination. The source is a human donor who received a COVID-19 vaccine.

The rearrangement joins TRBV5-1 to TRBJ1-2, with a tentative D call TRBD1 (6 bases). The V gene lost 4 bases and the J gene lost 4 bases, with 20 bases spanning the gap. The CDR3 runs 16 residues. Germline values: CDR1 SGHRS, CDR2 YFSETQ. The CDR3 region has the DNA TGCGCCAGCAGCGCGGGGGACACCACGACTCCCTATGGCTACACCTTC. Protein product: CASSAGDTTTPYGYTF.

The rearrangement links TRBV19 to TRBJ2-7, with 7 nucleotides matching TRBD1. Germline V gives CDR1 LNHDA, CDR2 SQIVND (reference sequence). Trimming removed 6 bases from V and 2 bases from J; junction bases left unmatched: 10. The CDR3 is made up of 15 amino acids. The CDR3 bases are TGTGCCAGTAGGACAAACAGGGGACCCCCCTACGAGCAGTACTTC. This gives the protein CASRTNRGPPYEQYF.

This clone has ten or more counts. The rearrangement uses TRBV7-7 and TRBJ2-2; the D gene is possibly TRBD2 (6 bases). From germline, CDR1 is SSHAT and CDR2 FNYEAQ (reference sequence). The CDR3 is made up of 16 amino acids. Trimming left V 5 bases short and J 1 base short, with 14 bases between. This chain's CDR3 is CASSPGRLVNTGELFF. In DNA form, the CDR3 reads TGTGCCAGCAGCCCGGGTAGACTAGTGAACACCGGGGAGCTGTTTTTT.

This sequence joins TRBV2 and TRBJ1-1, with a possible D match to TRBD1 (6 bases). This CDR3 has 12 amino acids. The germline V and J ends were trimmed by 4 bases and 6 bases, with 9 bases remaining between them. Germline CDR1 and CDR2: SNHLY and FYNNEI. The CDR3 sequence is CASSATGPEAFF. The CDR3 DNA follows: TGTGCCAGCAGTGCGACAGGTCCTGAAGCTTTCTTT.

This CDR3 reads CSFRSSYNSPLHF. The CDR3, as DNA: TGCAGTTTCAGGAGCTCCTATAATTCACCCCTCCACTTT. The chain links TRBV29-1 to TRBJ1-6; D is unclear. This CDR3 comprises 13 residues. Germline values: CDR1 SQVTM, CDR2 ANQGSEA.